The 18 T cell receptor beta chains listed next were all sequenced from one sample in a study of blood T cell repertoires in COVID-19. Measured with immunoSEQ multiplex PCR; TCRdb has only the in-frame clones, and not every one. The sample lists fewer than 350,000 clones, about nine tenths occurring once. Specimen: peripheral blood. Receptor source: a middle-aged man with active or convalescent COVID-19.

V usage is TRBV5-4 and J usage is TRBJ2-3, with a tentative D call TRBD1 (6 bases). The CDR3 spans 19 residues. Germline CDR1 SGHNT, CDR2 YYREEE (reference sequence). The germline V and J ends were trimmed by 2 bases and 5 bases, with 27 bases remaining between them. The CDR3 DNA sequence: TGTGCCAGCAGCTTAATCTCAGGGGCCTTTGAGGTACCGAGAGATACGCAGTATTTT. The encoded protein is CASSLISGAFEVPRDTQYF.

The rearrangement joins TRBV18 to TRBJ2-5; 7 bases are a match to TRBD2. The germline V gene encodes CDR1 KGHSH and CDR2 LQKENI. CDR3 length: 17 residues. V lost 5 bases to trimming and J lost 4 bases; unmatched junction nucleotides: 16. For the CDR3, the DNA is TGTGCCAGCTCATTTCAGAGGCTAGCGGAAGTGGGAGAGACCCAGTACTTC. Protein: CASSFQRLAEVGETQYF.

This clone has more than one count but fewer than ten. DNA for the CDR3: TGTGCCACCAGCTCCTCCAGGGGTAACTACGAGCAGTACTTC. It is translated as CATSSSRGNYEQYF. This sequence joins TRBV15 and TRBJ2-7, with D possibly matching TRBD1 (6 bases). This CDR3 has 14 amino acids. V lost 5 bases to trimming and J lost 3 bases, with 14 bases between them. CDR1 is LNHNV and CDR2 is YYDKDF in the germline V gene (reference sequence).

V and J are TRBV28 and TRBJ2-7; D is possibly TRBD1 (6 bases). Germline V gene sequence: CDR1 MDHEN, CDR2 SYDVKM. The CDR3 runs to 14 residues. The V gene lost 3 bases and the J gene lost 4 bases, with 13 bases spanning the gap. CDR3 sequence reads: CASSFLQGLYEQYF. In nucleotides, the CDR3 is TGTGCCAGCAGTTTTCTACAGGGCCTATACGAGCAGTACTTC.

V is TRBV19 and J is TRBJ2-1, with 7 bases lining up with TRBD2. This CDR3 region has 15 residues. The J segment lost 0 bases and the V segment lost 10 bases, leaving 9 bases of the junction unmatched. Germline-derived CDR1 and CDR2 are LNHDA and SQIVND (reference sequence). The CDR3 is CATQTSASSYNEQFF. The CDR3 nucleotides are TGTGCCACCCAAACTAGCGCTAGCTCCTACAATGAGCAGTTCTTC.

The gene calls are TRBV11-3 and TRBJ2-1; D might be TRBD1 (6 bases). The length of the CDR3 is 15 residues. V shed 1 base and J shed 3 bases, with 10 bases lying between them. The germline CDR1 and CDR2 sequences are SGHNT and YENEEA. This chain's CDR3 is CASSLARGIYNEQFF. The CDR3 nucleotides read TGTGCCAGCAGCTTAGCCAGGGGTATCTACAATGAGCAGTTCTTC.

The chain combines TRBV5-1 with TRBJ1-1; perhaps TRBD1 as D (5 bases). From germline, CDR1 is SGHRS and CDR2 YFSETQ. The CDR3 runs to 15 residues. The V end lost 1 base, the J end lost 1 base, and 11 bases lay between the germline ends. The CDR3 loop is CASSLTRGGNTEAFF. The CDR3, as DNA: TGCGCCAGCAGCTTGACGAGGGGAGGGAACACTGAAGCTTTCTTT.

This chain joins TRBV4-1 and TRBJ2-7; TRBD2 is a possible D gene (7 bases). This CDR3 contains 15 residues. Looked up from germline, CDR1 is MGHRA and CDR2 is YSYEKL. Trimming shortened V by 1 base and J by 6 bases, and 16 bases separated the two germline ends. CDR3 coding DNA: TGCGCCAGCAGCCAAGGGGTAGGGAGGGGGGTCGAGCAGTACTTC. Its translation is CASSQGVGRGVEQYF.

The table lists this clone with a count of one. This sequence joins TRBV6-2 or TRBV6-3 and TRBJ2-1; the match to TRBD2 covers 12 bases. The CDR3 totals 16 residues. CDR1 MNHEY and CDR2 SVGEGT come from the germline V gene. The J segment lost 4 bases and the V segment lost 6 bases, leaving 7 bases of the junction unmatched. The CDR3 sequence is CASSPTSGRLYNEQFF. CDR3 sequence (DNA): TGTGCCAGCAGCCCCACTAGCGGGAGGTTATACAATGAGCAGTTCTTC.

The rearrangement links TRBV9 to TRBJ2-7; the match to TRBD2 covers 7 bases. V trimming: 4 bases; J trimming: 0 bases; junction bases outside the gene matches: 10. The CDR3 extends over 16 amino acids. The germline gives CDR1 SGDLS, CDR2 YYNGEE. CDR3 protein: CASSPTPRDYSYEQYF. The CDR3 nucleotides are TGTGCCAGCAGCCCAACCCCACGGGACTACTCCTACGAGCAGTACTTC.

This chain connects TRBV9 to TRBJ2-1; D perhaps matches TRBD2 (5 bases). The germline gives CDR1 SGDLS, CDR2 YYNGEE. CDR3 length equals 15 residues. V was shortened by 4 bases and J by 2 bases, with 13 bases between the two germline ends. Here the CDR3 reads CASSSVGVAYNEQFF. The CDR3 region has the DNA TGTGCCAGCAGCTCGGTGGGAGTAGCCTACAATGAGCAGTTCTTC.

The chain links TRBV7-6 to TRBJ1-2; D is unresolved. Germline values: CDR1 SGHVS, CDR2 FNYEAQ. The CDR3 is made up of 15 amino acids. The V end was cut by 1 base, the J end by 4 bases, with 13 bases between. CDR3 residues: CASSLGEGGSYGYTF. The CDR3 region has the DNA TGTGCCAGCAGCTTAGGCGAGGGCGGAAGCTATGGCTACACCTTC. The variable domain in full, with the rest retrieved from reference TRBV7-6 and TRBJ1-2, is GAGVSQSPRYKVTKRGQDVALRCDPISGHVSLYWYRQALGQGPEFLTYFNYEAQQDKSGLPNDRFSAERPEGSISTLTIQRTEQRDSAMYRCASSLGEGGSYGYTFGSGTRLTVV.

V usage is TRBV7-9 and J usage is TRBJ2-2; possibly TRBD2 for D (5 bases). Germline V CDR1 and CDR2: SEHNR, FQNEAQ (reference sequence). The CDR3 runs 17 residues. Deletions cut 6 bases from V and 1 base from J, with 18 bases between. The CDR3 loop is CASSSPDRSGNTGELFF. The CDR3, as DNA: TGTGCCAGCAGTTCTCCGGACCGGAGCGGGAACACCGGGGAGCTGTTTTTT.

V is TRBV7-9 and J is TRBJ2-3, with TRBD2 matching over 10 bases. Germline assignment: CDR1 SEHNR and CDR2 FQNEAQ (reference sequence). The CDR3 contains 16 residues. The junction had 5 bases not matched to a gene; V was cut back by 3 bases and J by 2 bases. The CDR3 loop reads CASSFSLAGDTDTQYF. The CDR3 coding sequence is TGTGCCAGCAGCTTTAGTCTAGCGGGGGACACAGATACGCAGTATTTT.

V gene TRBV19 combines with J gene TRBJ2-1; 10 nucleotides align to TRBD1. The CDR3 runs to 16 residues. After removal of 5 bases from V and 4 bases from J, the junction contained 8 bases not matched to a gene. Germline CDR1 LNHDA, CDR2 SQIVND (reference sequence). CDR3 DNA: TGTGCCAGTAGTGCCCGACAGGGGGCGGTTTACAATGAGCAGTTCTTC. Translating gives CASSARQGAVYNEQFF.

The chain joins TRBV28 to TRBJ1-5; TRBD1 is a possible D gene (6 bases). From germline, CDR1 is MDHEN and CDR2 SYDVKM. This CDR3 region has 16 residues. V lost 1 base and J lost 7, with 17 bases in between. The CDR3 here is CASSLYRDKTPQPQHF. DNA of the CDR3: TGTGCCAGCAGTTTATACCGGGACAAAACCCCCCAGCCCCAGCATTTT.

The J gene is TRBJ1-4, the V gene TRBV5-4; D not resolved. The CDR3 loop spans 14 amino acids. V was trimmed by 0 bases and J by 5 bases, leaving 8 bases between them. The germline V gene has CDR1 SGHNT and CDR2 YYREEE (reference sequence). This CDR3 reads CASSLETGNEKLFF. For the CDR3, the DNA is TGTGCCAGCAGCTTGGAAACGGGAAATGAAAAACTGTTTTTT.

The chain is built from TRBV7-3 and TRBJ1-1; unclear D gene. Germline CDR1 and CDR2: SGHTA and FQGTGA. The V and J ends lost 8 bases and 1 base respectively, with 11 bases between them. This CDR3 is 13 amino acids long. CDR3 amino acids: CASLLAANTEAFF. In DNA form, the CDR3 reads TGTGCCAGCCTTTTAGCGGCGAACACTGAAGCTTTCTTT.